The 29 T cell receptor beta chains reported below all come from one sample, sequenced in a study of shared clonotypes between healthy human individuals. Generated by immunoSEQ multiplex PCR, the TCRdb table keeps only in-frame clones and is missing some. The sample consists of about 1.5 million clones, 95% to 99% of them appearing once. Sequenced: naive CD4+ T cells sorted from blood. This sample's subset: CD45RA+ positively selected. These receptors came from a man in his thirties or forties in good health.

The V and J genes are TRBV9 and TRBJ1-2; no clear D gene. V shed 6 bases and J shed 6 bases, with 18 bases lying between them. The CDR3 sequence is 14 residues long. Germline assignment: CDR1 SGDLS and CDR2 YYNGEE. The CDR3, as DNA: TGTGCCAGCATGAGGACCTCCGAAGGACATGGCTACACCTTC. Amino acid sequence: CASMRTSEGHGYTF. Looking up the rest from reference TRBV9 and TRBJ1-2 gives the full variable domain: DSGVTQTPKHLITATGQRVTLRCSPRSGDLSVYWYQQSLDQGLQFLIQYYNGEERAKGNILERFSAQQFPDLHSELNLSSLELGDSALYFCASMRTSEGHGYTFGSGTRLTVV.

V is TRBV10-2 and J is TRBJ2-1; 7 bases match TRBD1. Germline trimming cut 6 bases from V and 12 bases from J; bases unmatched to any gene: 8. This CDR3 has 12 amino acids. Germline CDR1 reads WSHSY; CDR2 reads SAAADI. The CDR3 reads CASSADRVWQFF. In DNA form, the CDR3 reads TGCGCCAGCAGCGCAGACAGGGTTTGGCAGTTCTTC.

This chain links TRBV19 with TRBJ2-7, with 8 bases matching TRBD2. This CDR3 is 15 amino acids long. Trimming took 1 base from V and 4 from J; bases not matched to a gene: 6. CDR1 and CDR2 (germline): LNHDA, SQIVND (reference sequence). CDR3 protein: CASSIVSGSRYEQYF. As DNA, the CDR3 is TGTGCCAGTAGTATAGTCAGCGGGAGTAGGTACGAGCAGTACTTC.

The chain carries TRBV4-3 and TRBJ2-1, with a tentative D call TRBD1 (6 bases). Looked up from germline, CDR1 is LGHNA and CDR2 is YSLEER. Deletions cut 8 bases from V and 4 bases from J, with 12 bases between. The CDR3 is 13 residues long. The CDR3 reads CASGGQHYNEQFF. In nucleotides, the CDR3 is TGCGCCAGCGGGGGCCAGCATTACAATGAGCAGTTCTTC.

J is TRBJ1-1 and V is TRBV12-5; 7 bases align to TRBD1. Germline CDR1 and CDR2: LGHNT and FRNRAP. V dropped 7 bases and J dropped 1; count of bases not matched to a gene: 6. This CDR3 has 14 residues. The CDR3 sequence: CASAKGQPNTEAFF. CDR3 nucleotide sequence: TGTGCTAGTGCGAAGGGACAGCCGAACACTGAAGCTTTCTTT.

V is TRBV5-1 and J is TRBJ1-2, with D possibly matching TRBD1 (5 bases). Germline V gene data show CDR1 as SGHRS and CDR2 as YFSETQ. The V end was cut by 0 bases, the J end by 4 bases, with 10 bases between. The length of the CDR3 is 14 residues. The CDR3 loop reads CASSLEEGRYGYTF. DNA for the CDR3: TGCGCCAGCAGCTTGGAAGAGGGGCGCTATGGCTACACCTTC.

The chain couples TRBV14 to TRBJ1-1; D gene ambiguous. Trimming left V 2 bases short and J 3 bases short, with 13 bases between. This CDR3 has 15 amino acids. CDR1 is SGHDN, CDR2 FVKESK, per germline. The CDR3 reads CASSQLSPADTEAFF. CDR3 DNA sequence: TGTGCCAGCAGCCAACTCAGTCCAGCGGACACTGAAGCTTTCTTT.

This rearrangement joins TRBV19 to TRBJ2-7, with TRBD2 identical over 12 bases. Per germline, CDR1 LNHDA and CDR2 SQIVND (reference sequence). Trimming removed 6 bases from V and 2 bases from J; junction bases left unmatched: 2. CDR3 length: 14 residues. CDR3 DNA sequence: TGTGCCAGTAGACTAGCGGGAGGAACCTACGAGCAGTACTTC. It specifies CASRLAGGTYEQYF.

For the CDR3, the DNA is TGTGCCAGCAGCCCGAGCGGGAGGGCCGGCGAGCAGTACTTC. It is translated as CASSPSGRAGEQYF. The V and J genes are TRBV11-2 and TRBJ2-7; 10 bases fit TRBD2. V shed 5 bases and J 6 bases; nucleotides not matched to a gene: 7. This CDR3 has 14 amino acids. Germline CDR1 reads SGHAT; CDR2 reads FQNNGV.

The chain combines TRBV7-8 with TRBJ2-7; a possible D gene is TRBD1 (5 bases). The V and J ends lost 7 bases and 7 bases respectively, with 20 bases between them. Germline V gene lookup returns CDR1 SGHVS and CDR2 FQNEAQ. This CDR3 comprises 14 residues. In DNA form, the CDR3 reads TGTGCCAGCAATGCAGGCGACCCGAACAGGGAGCAGTACTTC. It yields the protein CASNAGDPNREQYF.

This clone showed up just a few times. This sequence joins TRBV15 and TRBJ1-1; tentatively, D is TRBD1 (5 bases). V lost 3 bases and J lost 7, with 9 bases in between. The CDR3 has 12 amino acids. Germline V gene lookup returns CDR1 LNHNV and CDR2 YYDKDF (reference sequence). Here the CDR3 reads CATSRQGLEAFF. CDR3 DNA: TGTGCCACCAGCAGGCAGGGCCTTGAAGCTTTCTTT.

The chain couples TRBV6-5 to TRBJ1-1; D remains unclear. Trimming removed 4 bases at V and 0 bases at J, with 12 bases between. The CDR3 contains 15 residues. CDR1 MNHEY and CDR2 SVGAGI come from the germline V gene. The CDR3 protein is CASSSEDPVNTEAFF. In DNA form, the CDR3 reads TGTGCCAGCAGTTCTGAAGATCCCGTGAACACTGAAGCTTTCTTT.

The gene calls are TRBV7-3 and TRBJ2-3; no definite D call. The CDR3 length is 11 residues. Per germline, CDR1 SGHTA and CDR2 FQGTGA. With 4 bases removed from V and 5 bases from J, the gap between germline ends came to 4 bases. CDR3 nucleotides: TGTGCCAGCAGCTCTTTAGATACGCAGTATTTT. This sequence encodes CASSSLDTQYF.

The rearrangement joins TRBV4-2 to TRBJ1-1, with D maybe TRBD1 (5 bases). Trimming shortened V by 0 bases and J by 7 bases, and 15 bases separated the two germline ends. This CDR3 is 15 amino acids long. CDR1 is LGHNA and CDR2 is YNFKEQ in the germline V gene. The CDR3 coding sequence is TGTGCCAGCAGCCAAGACCCCAGCAGGGTTGATGAAGCTTTCTTT. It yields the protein CASSQDPSRVDEAFF.

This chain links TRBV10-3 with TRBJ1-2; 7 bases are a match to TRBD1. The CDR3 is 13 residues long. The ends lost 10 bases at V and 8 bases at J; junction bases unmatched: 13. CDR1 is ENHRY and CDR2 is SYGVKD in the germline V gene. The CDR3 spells CATLTGDSGGYTF. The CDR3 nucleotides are TGTGCCACCCTTACTGGGGACAGTGGAGGCTACACCTTC.

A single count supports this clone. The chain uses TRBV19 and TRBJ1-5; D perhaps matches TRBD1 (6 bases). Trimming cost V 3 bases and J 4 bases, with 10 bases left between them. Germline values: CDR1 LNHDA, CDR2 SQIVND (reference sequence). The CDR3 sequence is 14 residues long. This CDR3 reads CASSMGGRNQPQHF. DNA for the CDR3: TGTGCCAGTAGTATGGGGGGCCGGAATCAGCCCCAGCATTTT. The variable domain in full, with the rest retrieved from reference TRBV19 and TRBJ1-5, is DGGITQSPKYLFRKEGQNVTLSCEQNLNHDAMYWYRQDPGQGLRLIYYSQIVNDFQKGDIAEGYSVSREKKESFPLTVTSAQKNPTAFYLCASSMGGRNQPQHFGDGTRLSIL.

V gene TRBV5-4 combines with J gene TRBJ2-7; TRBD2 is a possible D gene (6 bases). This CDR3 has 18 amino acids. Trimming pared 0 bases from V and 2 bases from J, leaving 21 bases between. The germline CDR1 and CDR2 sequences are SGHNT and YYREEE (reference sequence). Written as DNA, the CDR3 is TGTGCCAGCAGCTTGGGGGACTTGGGTTCGTTAGGGACCTACGAGCAGTACTTC. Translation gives CASSLGDLGSLGTYEQYF.

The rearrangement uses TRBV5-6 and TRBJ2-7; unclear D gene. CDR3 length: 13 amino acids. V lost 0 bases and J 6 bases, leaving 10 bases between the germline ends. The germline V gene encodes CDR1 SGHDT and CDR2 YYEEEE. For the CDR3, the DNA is TGTGCCAGCAGCTTGGATATCGTAGGCGAGCAGTACTTC. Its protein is CASSLDIVGEQYF.

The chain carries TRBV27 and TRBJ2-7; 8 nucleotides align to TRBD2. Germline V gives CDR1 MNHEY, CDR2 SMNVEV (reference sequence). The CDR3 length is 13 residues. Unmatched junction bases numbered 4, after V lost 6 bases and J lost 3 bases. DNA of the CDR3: TGTGCCAGCAGGATCAGCGGGAGCTACGAGCAGTACTTC. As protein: CASRISGSYEQYF.

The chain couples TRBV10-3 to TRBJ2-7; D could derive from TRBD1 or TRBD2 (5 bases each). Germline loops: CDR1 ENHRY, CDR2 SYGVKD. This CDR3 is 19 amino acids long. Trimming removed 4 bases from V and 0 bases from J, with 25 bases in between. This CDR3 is CAISGELDGANPSSYEQYF. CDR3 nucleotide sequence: TGTGCCATCAGTGGGGAACTAGATGGGGCGAATCCTAGCTCCTACGAGCAGTACTTC.

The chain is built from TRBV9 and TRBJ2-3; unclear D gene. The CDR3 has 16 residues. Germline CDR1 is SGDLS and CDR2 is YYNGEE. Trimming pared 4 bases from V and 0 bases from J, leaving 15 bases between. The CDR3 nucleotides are TGTGCCAGCAGCCCCGGCAGGTTGACTAGCACAGATACGCAGTATTTT. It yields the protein CASSPGRLTSTDTQYF. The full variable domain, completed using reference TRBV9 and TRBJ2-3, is DSGVTQTPKHLITATGQRVTLRCSPRSGDLSVYWYQQSLDQGLQFLIQYYNGEERAKGNILERFSAQQFPDLHSELNLSSLELGDSALYFCASSPGRLTSTDTQYFGPGTRLTVL.

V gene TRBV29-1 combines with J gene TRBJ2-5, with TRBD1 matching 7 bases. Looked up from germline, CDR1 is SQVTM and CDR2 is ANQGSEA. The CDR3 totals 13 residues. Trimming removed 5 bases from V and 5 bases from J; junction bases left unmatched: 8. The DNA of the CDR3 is TGCAGCGTTACAGGGGCCGAGCGGGAGACCCAGTACTTC. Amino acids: CSVTGAERETQYF.

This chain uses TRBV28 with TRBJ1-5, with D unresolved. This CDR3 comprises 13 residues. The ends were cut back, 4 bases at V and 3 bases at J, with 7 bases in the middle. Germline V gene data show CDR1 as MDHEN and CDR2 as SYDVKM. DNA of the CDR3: TGTGCCAGCAGTTACCTCCCCAATCAGCCCCAGCATTTT. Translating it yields CASSYLPNQPQHF.

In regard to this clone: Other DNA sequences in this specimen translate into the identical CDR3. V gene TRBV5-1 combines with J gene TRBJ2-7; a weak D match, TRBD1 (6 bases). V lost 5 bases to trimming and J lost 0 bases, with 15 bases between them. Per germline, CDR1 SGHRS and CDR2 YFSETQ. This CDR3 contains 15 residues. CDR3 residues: CASSLQGSSSYEQYF. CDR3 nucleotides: TGCGCCAGCAGTTTACAGGGCTCTAGCTCCTACGAGCAGTACTTC.

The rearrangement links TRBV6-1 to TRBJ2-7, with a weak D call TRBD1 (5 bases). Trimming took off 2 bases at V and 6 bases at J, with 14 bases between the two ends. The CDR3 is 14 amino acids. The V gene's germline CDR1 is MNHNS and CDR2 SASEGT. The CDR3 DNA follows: TGTGCCAGCAGTGAATTTTCAGGGCTGCGCGAGCAGTACTTC. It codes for CASSEFSGLREQYF.

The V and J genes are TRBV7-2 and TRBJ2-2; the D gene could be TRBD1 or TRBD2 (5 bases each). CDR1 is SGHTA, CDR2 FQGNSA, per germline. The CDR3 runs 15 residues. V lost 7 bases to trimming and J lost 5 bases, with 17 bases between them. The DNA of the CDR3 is TGTGCCAGCAACCAGCGGCCGGGACGAACCGGGGAGCTGTTTTTT. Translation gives CASNQRPGRTGELFF.

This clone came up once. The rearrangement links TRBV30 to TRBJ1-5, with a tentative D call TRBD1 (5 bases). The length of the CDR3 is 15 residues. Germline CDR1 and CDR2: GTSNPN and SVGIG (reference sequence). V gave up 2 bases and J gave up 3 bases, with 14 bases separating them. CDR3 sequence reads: CAWSPPGWPNQPQHF. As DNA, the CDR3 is TGTGCCTGGAGTCCCCCAGGGTGGCCCAATCAGCCCCAGCATTTT.

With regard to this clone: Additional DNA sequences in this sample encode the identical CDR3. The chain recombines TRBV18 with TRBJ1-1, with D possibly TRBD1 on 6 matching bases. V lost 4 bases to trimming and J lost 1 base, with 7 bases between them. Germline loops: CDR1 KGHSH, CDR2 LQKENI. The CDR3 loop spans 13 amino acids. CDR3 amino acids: CASSQGQNTEAFF. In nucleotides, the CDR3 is TGTGCCAGCTCACAGGGACAGAACACTGAAGCTTTCTTT.

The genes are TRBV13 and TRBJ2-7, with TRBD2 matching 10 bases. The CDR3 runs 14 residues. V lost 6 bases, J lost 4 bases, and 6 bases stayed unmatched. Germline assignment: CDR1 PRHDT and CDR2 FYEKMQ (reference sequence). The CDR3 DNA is TGTGCCAGCAGGGAGACTAGCGGGCCGTACGAGCAGTACTTC. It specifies CASRETSGPYEQYF.